A single sample gave rise to the 19 T cell receptor beta chains below, sequenced in a study of T cell changes during pregnancy in multiple sclerosis. The data were produced by immunoSEQ multiplex PCR, yet TCRdb's version contains in-frame clones alone and is incomplete. The table records around 92,000 clones, about 93% of them present only once. The sequencing used peripheral blood, collected after pregnancy. Source of these receptors: a female donor with multiple sclerosis, enrolled in a pregnancy study.

This clone was observed a single time. The chain links TRBV6-1 to TRBJ1-1; TRBD1 is a possible D gene (6 bases). Germline values: CDR1 MNHNS, CDR2 SASEGT. The CDR3 is made up of 12 amino acids. Deletions cut 5 bases from V and 6 bases from J, with 10 bases between. CDR3 DNA sequence: TGTGCCAGCAGTAGGGGGGGCCCTGAAGCTTTCTTT. This codes for CASSRGGPEAFF.

The V and J genes are TRBV11-2 and TRBJ2-5; D is possibly TRBD2 (6 bases). Germline V CDR1 and CDR2: SGHAT, FQNNGV. The CDR3 length is 15 residues. V was trimmed by 1 base and J by 2 bases, leaving 11 bases between them. CDR3 in amino acids: CASSLALGRQETQYF. The DNA of the CDR3 is TGTGCCAGCAGCTTAGCCCTAGGGAGGCAAGAGACCCAGTACTTC.

The CDR3 loop is CASSLAGTGSYEQYF. CDR3 DNA: TGCGCCAGCAGCTTGGCCGGGACAGGGTCCTACGAGCAGTACTTC. The J gene is TRBJ2-7, the V gene TRBV5-1; 9 positions match TRBD1. In germline, CDR1 is SGHRS, CDR2 YFSETQ. V dropped 0 bases and J dropped 1; count of bases not matched to a gene: 2. The CDR3 is 15 amino acids.

The gene calls are TRBV7-8 and TRBJ2-7, with 12 bases identical to TRBD2. CDR3 length equals 16 residues. CDR1 and CDR2 from the germline V gene are SGHVS and FQNEAQ. J lost 5 bases, V lost 4 bases, and 9 bases had no gene match. CDR3 bases: TGTGCCAGCAGCTCACGACTAGCGGGAGTGTTCGACGAGCAGTACTTC. It translates to CASSSRLAGVFDEQYF. The entire variable domain, with the rest obtained from reference TRBV7-8 and TRBJ2-7, is as follows: GAGVSQSPRYKVAKRGQDVALRCDPISGHVSLFWYQQALGQGPEFLTYFQNEAQLDKSGLPSDRFFAERPEGSVSTLKIQRTQQEDSAVYLCASSSRLAGVFDEQYFGPGTRLTVT.

The sample holds a few counts of this clone. CDR3 amino acids: CASSLGRGSVEQYF. CDR3 DNA: TGTGCCAGCAGCTTAGGGAGGGGAAGTGTTGAGCAGTACTTC. The chain has TRBV7-9 and TRBJ2-7, with D tentatively TRBD2 (6 bases). This CDR3 region has 14 residues. Trimming took 1 base from V and 7 from J, leaving 14 bases between them. The V gene's germline CDR1 is SEHNR and CDR2 FQNEAQ (reference sequence).

The genes are TRBV19 and TRBJ2-7; D might be TRBD1 (5 bases). Trimming took 8 bases from V and 4 from J, leaving 9 bases between them. This CDR3 has 11 amino acids. CDR1 and CDR2 from the germline V gene are LNHDA and SQIVND (reference sequence). The CDR3 sequence is CASRGAYEQYF. Written as DNA, the CDR3 is TGTGCCAGTCGTGGGGCGTACGAGCAGTACTTC. The full variable domain, in which reference TRBV19 and TRBJ2-7 provide the parts outside the CDR3, is DGGITQSPKYLFRKEGQNVTLSCEQNLNHDAMYWYRQDPGQGLRLIYYSQIVNDFQKGDIAEGYSVSREKKESFPLTVTSAQKNPTAFYLCASRGAYEQYFGPGTRLTVT.

The genes are TRBV7-9 and TRBJ1-1; D gene unclear. Deletions cut 4 bases from V and 5 bases from J, with 29 bases between. CDR3 length equals 19 residues. Germline assignment: CDR1 SEHNR and CDR2 FQNEAQ (reference sequence). CDR3 protein: CASSSSRLGDSSGGTEAFF. The CDR3 DNA reads as TGTGCCAGCAGCTCTTCCCGGTTGGGCGACTCCTCAGGAGGGACTGAAGCTTTCTTT. Together with reference TRBV7-9 and TRBJ1-1, the CDR3 gives the full variable domain: DTGVSQNPRHKITKRGQNVTFRCDPISEHNRLYWYRQTLGQGPEFLTYFQNEAQLEKSRLLSDRFSAERPKGSFSTLEIQRTEQGDSAMYLCASSSSRLGDSSGGTEAFFGQGTRLTVV.

The chain recombines TRBV11-1 with TRBJ2-2; unclear D gene. This CDR3 comprises 15 residues. V lost 6 bases and J 2 bases, leaving 13 bases between the germline ends. CDR1 SGHAT and CDR2 FQDESV come from the germline V gene (reference sequence). DNA of the CDR3: TGTGCCAGCAGGTTGACATCGCTAAACACCGGGGAGCTGTTTTTT. Protein: CASRLTSLNTGELFF.

The rearrangement uses TRBV7-9 and TRBJ2-1; TRBD2 aligns across 7 bases. V lost 1 base and J lost 5; bases outside the gene matches: 5. The CDR3 is 15 amino acids. Germline CDR1 is SEHNR and CDR2 is FQNEAQ (reference sequence). The DNA of the CDR3 is TGTGCCAGCAGCTTAGTGGCGGGAGCTAACAATGAGCAGTTCTTC. Protein sequence: CASSLVAGANNEQFF.

The chain couples TRBV5-4 to TRBJ1-1, with D unresolved. The CDR3 consists of 14 residues. Germline CDR1 SGHNT, CDR2 YYREEE (reference sequence). V was pared by 1 base and J by 1 base, with 8 bases between. The CDR3 loop is CASSLRQANTEAFF. CDR3 DNA sequence: TGTGCCAGCAGCTTGCGGCAGGCGAACACTGAAGCTTTCTTT.

The DNA of the CDR3 is TGTGCCAGCAGCCCCGTGAGCGGGCCGTACAATGAGCAGTTCTTC. It encodes CASSPVSGPYNEQFF. This chain connects TRBV7-2 to TRBJ2-1, with a weak D call TRBD2 (6 bases). Germline assignment: CDR1 SGHTA and CDR2 FQGNSA. With 5 bases removed from V and 4 bases from J, the gap between germline ends came to 15 bases. CDR3 length equals 15 residues.

V usage is TRBV28 and J usage is TRBJ2-7; the D gene is possibly TRBD1 (5 bases). The germline gives CDR1 MDHEN, CDR2 SYDVKM. This CDR3 contains 14 residues. V shed 6 bases and J shed 5 bases, with 17 bases lying between them. The CDR3 nucleotides read TGTGCCAGCAGCCCACAGGCGGTTGTCCACGAGCAGTACTTC. The encoded protein is CASSPQAVVHEQYF.

The rearrangement uses TRBV11-3 and TRBJ2-1, with TRBD2 matching 8 bases. Germline lookup yields CDR1 SGHNT and CDR2 YENEEA. J was trimmed by 8 bases and V by 2 bases; bases with no gene match: 11. The CDR3 consists of 16 residues. For the CDR3, the DNA is TGTGCCAGCAGCTTAATGGGGGCGGGAGGCCTGGATGAGCAGTTCTTC. Translation: CASSLMGAGGLDEQFF.

The genes are TRBV28 and TRBJ1-1; TRBD1 aligns across 8 bases. The CDR3 consists of 19 residues. Germline assignment: CDR1 MDHEN and CDR2 SYDVKM. The ends lost 3 bases at V and 6 bases at J; junction bases unmatched: 21. The CDR3 DNA reads as TGTGCCAGCAGTTTCTCGGTAATGGAGACAGGGGCTTGGGGACCTGAAGCTTTCTTT. Its translation is CASSFSVMETGAWGPEAFF.

This chain uses TRBV20-1 with TRBJ2-1; D is undetermined. V lost 5 bases and J 5 bases, leaving 7 bases between the germline ends. CDR1 is DFQATT, CDR2 SNEGSKA, per germline (reference sequence). The CDR3 covers 11 residues. CDR3 DNA sequence: TGCAGTGCTCCCAGTAACAATGAGCAGTTCTTC. It specifies CSAPSNNEQFF.

Written as DNA, the CDR3 is TGTGCCAGCTCCCCGGGGATGGGCTCCTACGAGCAGTACTTC. This translates into CASSPGMGSYEQYF. The V and J genes are TRBV4-2 and TRBJ2-7; TRBD2 is a possible D gene (5 bases). The CDR3 has 14 amino acids. Germline V gene data show CDR1 as LGHNA and CDR2 as YNFKEQ. Between the trimmed V and J ends, which lost 8 bases and 0 bases, there was a span of 14 bases.

The chain couples TRBV5-6 to TRBJ1-1, with D maybe TRBD1 (6 bases). Germline values: CDR1 SGHDT, CDR2 YYEEEE. V dropped 5 bases and J dropped 4 bases, with 12 bases sitting between them. The CDR3 is 13 residues long. The CDR3 protein is CASRDQGSTEAFF. The CDR3 nucleotides read TGTGCCAGCAGGGACCAGGGGTCCACTGAAGCTTTCTTT. Looking up the rest from reference TRBV5-6 and TRBJ1-1 gives the full variable domain: DAGVTQSPTHLIKTRGQQVTLRCSPKSGHDTVSWYQQALGQGPQFIFQYYEEEERQRGNFPDRFSGHQFPNYSSELNVNALLLGDSALYLCASRDQGSTEAFFGQGTRLTVV.

V is TRBV19 and J is TRBJ2-3; TRBD2 agrees at 8 bases. Losses at the gene ends were 8 bases for V and 0 bases for J; bases not matched to a gene: 16. Per the germline V gene, CDR1 is LNHDA and CDR2 is SQIVND (reference sequence). The CDR3 sequence is 18 residues long. This CDR3 is CASGPGLAFRSSTDTQYF. The CDR3 bases are TGTGCCAGTGGTCCAGGACTAGCTTTTAGATCTAGCACAGATACGCAGTATTTT. The full variable domain, with the rest looked up from reference TRBV19 and TRBJ2-3, is DGGITQSPKYLFRKEGQNVTLSCEQNLNHDAMYWYRQDPGQGLRLIYYSQIVNDFQKGDIAEGYSVSREKKESFPLTVTSAQKNPTAFYLCASGPGLAFRSSTDTQYFGPGTRLTVL.

V is TRBV7-9 and J is TRBJ2-7, with 10 positions matching TRBD2. This CDR3 spans 14 amino acids. The V gene end was trimmed by 6 bases and the J gene end by 4 bases; junction bases not matched to a gene: 6. The germline V gene encodes CDR1 SEHNR and CDR2 FQNEAQ (reference sequence). The CDR3 loop is CASSPLAGVYEQYF. In nucleotides, the CDR3 is TGTGCCAGCAGTCCCCTAGCGGGAGTTTACGAGCAGTACTTC.